This T cell receptor (beta chain) was profiled in a study of blood T cells in healthy people across ages. Study-level results: Diversity figures derived from one million T cells were judged to underestimate the true value. TCR beta diversity, measured per million T cells, fell in a roughly linear way with age.

Trimming took off 3 bases at V and 6 bases at J, with 18 bases between the two ends. The germline gives CDR1 SGHRS, CDR2 YFSETQ. This CDR3 contains 15 residues. This clonotype was picked up many times. Its antigen remains unidentified. For the second PCR, which ran for about 7 to 11 cycles, a sample-barcoded 5' primer and a J-beta primer mix were used. Via MiXCR, TCRdb re-called the 5' RACE reads, giving one row per CDR3 protein. The sample contains 500,000 to 700,000 distinct CDR3 sequences, under 30% of which appear only once. The study recruited healthy Caucasian donors from Russia who were aged about 6 to 95. The sample, approximately 10 milliliters of peripheral blood, was drawn from each donor.

The receptor was derived from a woman of 80 years or more in good health. Material for sequencing was blood. This chain connects TRBV5-1 to TRBJ1-2, with D unclear. The CDR3 is CASSSEPPLSHGYTF. The CDR3 DNA reads TGCGCCAGCAGCTCGGAACCGCCACTCTCTCATGGCTACACCTTC.